The 19 T cell receptor beta chains presented below share a single source sample, sequenced in a study of blood T cell repertoires in COVID-19. Measured with immunoSEQ multiplex PCR; TCRdb has only the in-frame clones, and not every one. The sample contains 250,000 to 350,000 clones, approximately 88% of which appear only once. Sequencing was carried out using peripheral blood. The source of these receptors is a woman aged 50 to 60 with active or convalescent COVID-19.

The chain recombines TRBV10-3 with TRBJ2-7, with TRBD1 matching over 7 bases. V shed 2 bases, J shed 3 bases, and the junction held 4 bases outside the gene matches. Germline CDR1 is ENHRY and CDR2 is SYGVKD. This CDR3 has 14 residues. Here the CDR3 DNA reads TGTGCCATCAGTGAGCAAGACAGGGTCTACGAGCAGTACTTC. Protein sequence: CAISEQDRVYEQYF.

Comment on this clone: In the same sample, other DNA sequences code for this CDR3. The chain is built from TRBV7-9 and TRBJ1-4; D possibly corresponds to TRBD1 (5 bases). Deletions cut 1 base from V and 6 bases from J, with 9 bases between. CDR1 is SEHNR, CDR2 FQNEAQ, per germline (reference sequence). The CDR3 contains 14 residues. CDR3 DNA sequence: TGTGCCAGCAGCTTAGGGCAGGGCGATGAAAAACTGTTTTTT. The encoded protein is CASSLGQGDEKLFF.

The chain combines TRBV12-3 or TRBV12-4 with TRBJ1-2, with a tentative D call TRBD1 (6 bases). CDR3 size: 13 residues. V gave up 6 bases and J gave up 4 bases, with 12 bases separating them. Written as DNA, the CDR3 is TGTGCCAGCAGCCTTCTGACAGGCTATGGCTACACCTTC. This codes for CASSLLTGYGYTF.

The V gene is TRBV30, the J gene TRBJ1-5; 8 nucleotides match TRBD1. Trimming removed 2 bases from V and 6 bases from J; junction bases left unmatched: 3. The germline CDR1 and CDR2 sequences are GTSNPN and SVGIG (reference sequence). The CDR3 sequence is 13 residues long. CDR3 nucleotide sequence: TGTGCCTGGAGTCACAGGGGGATTCAGCCCCAGCATTTT. Encoded protein: CAWSHRGIQPQHF.

The chain is built from TRBV7-2 and TRBJ2-1, with 7 bases lining up with TRBD1. CDR1 and CDR2 from the germline V gene are SGHTA and FQGNSA. The CDR3 is 14 residues long. Trimming at V came to 2 bases and at J to 4 bases, leaving 2 bases not matched to a gene. The CDR3 loop reads CASSLRGQYNEQFF. The CDR3 DNA follows: TGTGCCAGCAGCTTAAGGGGGCAATACAATGAGCAGTTCTTC.

As concerns this clone: At the DNA level, this CDR3 is encoded by other sequences in the same sample as well. V and J are TRBV4-3 and TRBJ2-1; TRBD1 agrees at 9 bases. The trim removed 3 bases at V and 0 bases at J, leaving 0 bases unmatched. The CDR3 runs to 15 residues. The germline V gene has CDR1 LGHNA and CDR2 YSLEER. CDR3 protein: CASSQDRGSYNEQFF. As DNA, the CDR3 is TGCGCCAGCAGCCAGGACAGGGGCTCCTACAATGAGCAGTTCTTC.

The chain has TRBV11-3 and TRBJ2-2; 8 positions match TRBD1. This CDR3 has 15 amino acids. Looked up from germline, CDR1 is SGHNT and CDR2 is YENEEA. J was trimmed by 1 base and V by 7 bases; bases with no gene match: 5. Written as DNA, the CDR3 is TGTGCCAGCAACACCGGGACAGGGAACACCGGGGAGCTGTTTTTT. Its protein is CASNTGTGNTGELFF.

The rearrangement links TRBV4-3 to TRBJ2-1, with TRBD2 identical over 11 bases. V shed 0 bases and J 11 bases; nucleotides not matched to a gene: 3. CDR1 is LGHNA, CDR2 YSLEER, per germline. This CDR3 contains 14 residues. CDR3 in DNA: TGCGCCAGCAGCCAAGAGTCTAGCGGGGGGAAGCAGTTCTTC. It is translated as CASSQESSGGKQFF.

The genes are TRBV10-3 and TRBJ2-7; 7 bases agree with TRBD2. Germline CDR1 reads ENHRY; CDR2 reads SYGVKD. Trimming cost V 6 bases and J 3 bases; bases outside gene matches: 5. The CDR3 is 13 amino acids. The CDR3 spells CAISAGDDYEQYF. For the CDR3, the DNA is TGTGCCATCAGCGCGGGAGATGACTACGAGCAGTACTTC.

In DNA, the CDR3 is TGTGCCAGTCGACAGGGGCTGTGGCGCAATCAGCCCCAGCATTTT. This encodes CASRQGLWRNQPQHF. The gene calls are TRBV28 and TRBJ1-5; 8 bases match TRBD1. The V and J ends lost 9 bases and 2 bases, in that order; junction bases with no gene match: 9. The CDR3 loop spans 15 amino acids. Per germline, CDR1 MDHEN and CDR2 SYDVKM.

This chain joins TRBV28 and TRBJ1-1; TRBD1 matches at 7 bases. V lost 2 bases, J lost 6 bases, and 3 bases stayed unmatched. CDR1 and CDR2 (germline): MDHEN, SYDVKM. The CDR3 totals 13 residues. Written as DNA, the CDR3 is TGTGCCAGCAGTTTACCCCAGGGGGCTGAAGCTTTCTTT. Translation: CASSLPQGAEAFF.

This clone showed up just once. This sequence joins TRBV19 and TRBJ2-2, with TRBD2 matching 14 bases. The CDR3 is made up of 18 amino acids. Losses at the gene ends were 0 bases for V and 3 bases for J; bases not matched to a gene: 3. Germline V gene lookup returns CDR1 LNHDA and CDR2 SQIVND (reference sequence). Here the CDR3 DNA reads TGTGCCAGTAGTATAGAGGGACTAGCGGGAGTTGACACCGGGGAGCTGTTTTTT. Translation gives CASSIEGLAGVDTGELFF.

The rearrangement links TRBV11-2 to TRBJ2-1; D perhaps matches TRBD2 (6 bases). Germline CDR1 reads SGHAT; CDR2 reads FQNNGV. V dropped 1 base and J dropped 4 bases, with 11 bases sitting between them. This CDR3 is built from 15 residues. The CDR3 loop reads CASSLGAGRYNEQFF. The CDR3, as DNA: TGTGCCAGCAGCTTAGGGGCGGGGAGGTACAATGAGCAGTTCTTC.

The chain recombines TRBV10-3 with TRBJ1-5; the match to TRBD1 covers 9 bases. Germline CDR1 ENHRY, CDR2 SYGVKD. The CDR3 extends over 14 amino acids. V shed 6 bases and J 4 bases; nucleotides not matched to a gene: 4. The DNA for the CDR3 is TGTGCCATCAGCCCGGGACAGGGTAATCAGCCCCAGCATTTT. Its protein product is CAISPGQGNQPQHF.

J is TRBJ1-1 and V is TRBV15; no definite D call. Between the trimmed V and J ends, which lost 3 bases and 0 bases, there was a span of 5 bases. This CDR3 comprises 13 residues. Germline CDR1 and CDR2: LNHNV and YYDKDF (reference sequence). CDR3 protein: CATSSTMNTEAFF. In DNA, the CDR3 is TGTGCCACCAGCAGCACAATGAACACTGAAGCTTTCTTT.

V is TRBV5-1 and J is TRBJ1-6; possible D gene TRBD1, 5 bases. V shed 0 bases and J shed 9 bases, with 10 bases lying between them. CDR1 is SGHRS, CDR2 YFSETQ, per germline. The CDR3 covers 14 residues. The CDR3: CASSLGAGFSPLHF. In DNA form, the CDR3 reads TGCGCCAGCAGCTTGGGAGCAGGGTTTTCACCCCTCCACTTT. The full variable domain, its missing parts supplied by reference TRBV5-1 and TRBJ1-6, is KAGVTQTPRYLIKTRGQQVTLSCSPISGHRSVSWYQQTPGQGLQFLFEYFSETQRNKGNFPGRFSGRQFSNSRSEMNVSTLELGDSALYLCASSLGAGFSPLHFGNGTRLTVT.

V and J are TRBV25-1 and TRBJ2-1; 10 bases align to TRBD1. In germline, CDR1 is MGHDK, CDR2 SYGVNS. This CDR3 is built from 16 residues. The V segment lost 1 base and the J segment 3 bases; nucleotides outside the gene matches: 3. CDR3 sequence: CASSELRTGGYNEQFF. The CDR3 nucleotides are TGTGCCAGCAGTGAATTAAGGACAGGGGGCTACAATGAGCAGTTCTTC.

This chain connects TRBV29-1 to TRBJ1-1, with TRBD1 as a possible D gene (6 bases). The V end lost 1 base, the J end lost 5 bases, and 14 bases lay between the germline ends. The CDR3 spans 14 residues. Germline loops: CDR1 SQVTM, CDR2 ANQGSEA. As DNA, the CDR3 is TGCAGCGTTGAAGTTCGGGGGGCCCGAACTGAAGCTTTCTTT. This sequence encodes CSVEVRGARTEAFF.

The gene calls are TRBV11-3 and TRBJ1-1; TRBD1 might be the D (5 bases). The CDR3 is 13 amino acids. Germline V gene sequence: CDR1 SGHNT, CDR2 YENEEA. V was pared by 1 base and J by 8 bases, with 11 bases between. CDR3 DNA: TGTGCCAGCAGCTTAGCCAGGGATAGGGAAGCTTTCTTT. Amino acid sequence: CASSLARDREAFF.